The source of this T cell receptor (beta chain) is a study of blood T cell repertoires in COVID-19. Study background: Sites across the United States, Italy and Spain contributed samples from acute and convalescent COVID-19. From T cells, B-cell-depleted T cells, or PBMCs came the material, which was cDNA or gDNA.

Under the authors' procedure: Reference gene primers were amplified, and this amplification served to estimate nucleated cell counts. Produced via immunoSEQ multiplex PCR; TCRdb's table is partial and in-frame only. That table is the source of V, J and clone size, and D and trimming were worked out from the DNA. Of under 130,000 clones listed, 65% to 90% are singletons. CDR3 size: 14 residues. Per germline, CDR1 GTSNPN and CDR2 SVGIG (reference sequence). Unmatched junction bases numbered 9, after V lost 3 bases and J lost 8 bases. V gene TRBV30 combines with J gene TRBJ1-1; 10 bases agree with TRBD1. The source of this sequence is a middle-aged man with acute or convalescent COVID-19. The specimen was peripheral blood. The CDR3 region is CAWSATGQGTEAFF. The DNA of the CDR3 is TGTGCCTGGAGCGCAACGGGACAGGGGACCGAAGCTTTCTTT.